One and the same sample provided the 14 T cell receptor beta chains below, sequenced in a study of cytomegalovirus exposure and HLA in healthy donors. The method was immunoSEQ multiplex PCR; TCRdb's version includes in-frame clones alone and lacks a portion of them. Counted here are around 45,000 clones, roughly 92% occurring once; the ten biggest clones make up 5.6%. Specimen: PBMCs. The receptors derive from a man aged 18 to 29 in good health and CMV-seronegative.

This clone was detected only once. One end of the junction varies from germline; a read error may be responsible. The V gene is TRBV5-4, the J gene TRBJ1-4, with 7 bases aligning to TRBD1. This CDR3 contains 13 residues. Germline loops: CDR1 SGHNT, CDR2 YYREEE (reference sequence). CDR3: CASSLAPLGQGVF. The CDR3 DNA is TGTGCCAGCAGCTTGGCACCCCTGGGCCAGGGGGTTTTT.

This clone was detected only once. This chain joins TRBV19 and TRBJ1-2, with TRBD1 identical over 7 bases. Losses at the gene ends were 1 base for V and 1 base for J; bases not matched to a gene: 6. Germline loops: CDR1 LNHDA, CDR2 SQIVND (reference sequence). The CDR3 covers 16 residues. The CDR3 here is CASSIGGQPNNYGYTF. The DNA of the CDR3 is TGTGCCAGTAGTATAGGGGGACAGCCGAATAACTATGGCTACACCTTC.

The J gene is TRBJ2-5, the V gene TRBV6-5; 10 nucleotides agree with TRBD2. J gave up 5 bases and V 3 bases, and 9 bases lay outside the gene matches. Germline CDR1 and CDR2: MNHEY and SVGAGI. The CDR3 totals 16 residues. CDR3 DNA: TGTGCCAGCAGTTATAGCGGGAGGTCCTCGGGGGAGACCCAGTACTTC. Its protein is CASSYSGRSSGETQYF.

The chain employs TRBV9 and TRBJ2-7; 8 nucleotides line up with TRBD2. CDR1 and CDR2 from the germline V gene are SGDLS and YYNGEE. This CDR3 is built from 14 residues. V shed 3 bases, J shed 5 bases, and the junction held 7 bases outside the gene matches. As DNA, the CDR3 is TGTGCCAGCAGCGCCAGCGGGAGTCTCCACGAGCAGTACTTC. The encoded protein is CASSASGSLHEQYF.

The gene calls are TRBV6-5 and TRBJ1-1; D might be TRBD1 (6 bases). In germline, CDR1 is MNHEY, CDR2 SVGAGI. The V gene lost 6 bases and the J gene lost 1 base, with 15 bases spanning the gap. CDR3 length: 15 residues. CDR3 sequence: CASSQDSPRNTEAFF. In nucleotides, the CDR3 is TGTGCCAGCAGCCAGGACAGCCCCAGGAACACTGAAGCTTTCTTT.

The chain uses TRBV27 and TRBJ2-7, with a possible D match to TRBD1 (6 bases). The CDR3 has 14 amino acids. CDR1 is MNHEY and CDR2 is SMNVEV in the germline V gene (reference sequence). V was clipped by 1 base and J by 1 base, with 8 bases between them. The CDR3 sequence: CASSLFRGSYEQYF. For the CDR3, the DNA is TGTGCCAGCAGTTTATTCAGGGGATCCTACGAGCAGTACTTC.

The chain links TRBV7-2 to TRBJ2-1; D unresolved. The CDR3 runs to 12 residues. Per the germline V gene, CDR1 is SGHTA and CDR2 is FQGNSA. Trimming took off 0 bases at V and 10 bases at J, with 7 bases between the two ends. The CDR3 DNA is TGTGCCAGCAGCTTAGCTAGTACGGAGCAGTTCTTC. Encoded protein: CASSLASTEQFF.

Relative to its sample, this clone is medium-sized. The chain couples TRBV10-3 to TRBJ1-1; 9 bases are a match to TRBD1. The V and J ends lost 0 bases and 6 bases, in that order; junction bases with no gene match: 20. The CDR3 loop spans 20 amino acids. CDR1 and CDR2 from the germline V gene are ENHRY and SYGVKD. CDR3 sequence: CAISESSQPGQGISGPEAFF. DNA of the CDR3: TGTGCCATCAGTGAGTCTTCGCAACCGGGACAGGGCATTTCGGGTCCTGAAGCTTTCTTT.

The gene calls are TRBV6-1 and TRBJ1-2; D gene unclear. Germline CDR1 MNHNS, CDR2 SASEGT. The CDR3 runs 12 residues. V was clipped by 7 bases and J by 2 bases, with 8 bases between them. The CDR3 is CASIELNYGYTF. CDR3 nucleotides: TGTGCCAGCATAGAATTGAACTATGGCTACACCTTC.

J is TRBJ2-2 and V is TRBV7-2; D perhaps matches TRBD2 (6 bases). Germline values: CDR1 SGHTA, CDR2 FQGNSA. The CDR3 length is 16 residues. V shed 5 bases and J shed 3 bases, with 16 bases lying between them. Written as DNA, the CDR3 is TGTGCCAGCAGCCTACCATCCAGGAGGGACACCGGGGAGCTGTTTTTT. It codes for CASSLPSRRDTGELFF.

CDR3 DNA sequence: TGTGCCAGCAGTTACTCGGAGGTTACTGAAGCTTTCTTT. It encodes CASSYSEVTEAFF. The chain carries TRBV6-6 and TRBJ1-1; unclear D gene. The CDR3 totals 13 residues. The ends were cut back, 0 bases at V and 5 bases at J, with 7 bases in the middle. CDR1 is MNHNY and CDR2 is SVGAGI in the germline V gene (reference sequence).

V gene TRBV7-2 combines with J gene TRBJ1-2, with D unclear. Germline loops: CDR1 SGHTA, CDR2 FQGNSA. Trimming cost V 5 bases and J 4 bases, with 11 bases left between them. There are 13 residues in the CDR3. The CDR3 protein is CASSPWEFYGYTF. In nucleotides, the CDR3 is TGTGCCAGCAGCCCATGGGAGTTCTATGGCTACACCTTC.

V is TRBV7-3 and J is TRBJ2-6, with D tentatively TRBD1 (6 bases). There are 17 residues in the CDR3. The germline CDR1 and CDR2 sequences are SGHTA and FQGTGA. V lost 6 bases and J 2 bases, leaving 17 bases between the germline ends. The CDR3 sequence is CASSRGHISTGANVLTF. As DNA, the CDR3 is TGTGCCAGCAGTCGGGGACATATCTCTACTGGGGCCAACGTCCTGACTTTC.

By sample share, this clone is medium-sized. The rearrangement links TRBV15 to TRBJ2-7, with D hard to call. Germline loops: CDR1 LNHNV, CDR2 YYDKDF (reference sequence). The CDR3 loop spans 11 amino acids. V was clipped by 5 bases and J by 5 bases, with 7 bases between them. The CDR3, as DNA: TGTGCCACCAGCCAGAGGAACGAGCAGTACTTC. The encoded protein is CATSQRNEQYF.